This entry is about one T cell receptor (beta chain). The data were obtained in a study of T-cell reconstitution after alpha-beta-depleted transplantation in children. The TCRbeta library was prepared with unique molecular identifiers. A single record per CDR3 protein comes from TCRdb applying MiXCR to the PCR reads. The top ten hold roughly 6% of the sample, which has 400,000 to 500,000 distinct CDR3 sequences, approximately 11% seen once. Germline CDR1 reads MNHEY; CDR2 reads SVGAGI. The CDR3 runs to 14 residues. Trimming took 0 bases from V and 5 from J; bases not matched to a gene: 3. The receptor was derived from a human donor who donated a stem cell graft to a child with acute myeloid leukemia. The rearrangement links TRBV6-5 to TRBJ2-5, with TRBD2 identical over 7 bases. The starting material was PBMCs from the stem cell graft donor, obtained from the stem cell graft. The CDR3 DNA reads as TGTGCCAGCAGTTACTCGCGGGGAGGGGAGACCCAGTACTTC. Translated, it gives CASSYSRGGETQYF.